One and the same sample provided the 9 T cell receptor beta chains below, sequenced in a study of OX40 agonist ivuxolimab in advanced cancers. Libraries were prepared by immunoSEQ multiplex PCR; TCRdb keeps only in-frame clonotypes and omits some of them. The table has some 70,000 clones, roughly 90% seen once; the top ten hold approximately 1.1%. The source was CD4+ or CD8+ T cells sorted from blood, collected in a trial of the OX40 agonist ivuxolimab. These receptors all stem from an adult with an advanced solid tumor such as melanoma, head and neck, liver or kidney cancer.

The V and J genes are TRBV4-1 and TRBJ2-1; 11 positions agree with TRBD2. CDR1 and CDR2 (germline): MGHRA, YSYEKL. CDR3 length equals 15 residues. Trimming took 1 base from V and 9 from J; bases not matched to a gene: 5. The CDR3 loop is CASSQGLAGRVEQFF. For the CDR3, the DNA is TGCGCCAGCAGCCAAGGACTAGCGGGGCGGGTTGAGCAGTTCTTC.

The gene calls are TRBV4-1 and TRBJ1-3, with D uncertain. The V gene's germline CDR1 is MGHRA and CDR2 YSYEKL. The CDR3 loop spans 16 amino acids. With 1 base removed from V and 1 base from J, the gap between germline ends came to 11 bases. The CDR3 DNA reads TGCGCCAGCAGCCAAGCACAACCCGGGTCTGGAAACACCATATATTTT. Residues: CASSQAQPGSGNTIYF.

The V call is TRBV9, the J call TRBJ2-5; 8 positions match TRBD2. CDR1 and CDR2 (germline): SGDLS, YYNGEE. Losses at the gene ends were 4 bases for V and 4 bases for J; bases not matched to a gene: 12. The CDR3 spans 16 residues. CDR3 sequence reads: CASSTRGGMVLETQYF. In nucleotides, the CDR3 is TGTGCCAGCAGCACTCGGGGGGGCATGGTTCTAGAGACCCAGTACTTC.

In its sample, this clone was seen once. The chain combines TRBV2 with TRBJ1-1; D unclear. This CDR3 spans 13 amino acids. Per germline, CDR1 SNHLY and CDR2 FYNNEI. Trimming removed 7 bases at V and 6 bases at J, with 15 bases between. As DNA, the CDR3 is TGTGCCAGCACCCTCAATTCCGTCTCTGAAGCTTTCTTT. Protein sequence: CASTLNSVSEAFF.

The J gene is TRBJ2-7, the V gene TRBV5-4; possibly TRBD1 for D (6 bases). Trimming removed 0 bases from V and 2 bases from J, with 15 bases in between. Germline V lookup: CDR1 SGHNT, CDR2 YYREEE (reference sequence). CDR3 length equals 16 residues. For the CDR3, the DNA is TGTGCCAGCAGCTTGGGTCTGGGGACATCCCCCTACGAGCAGTACTTC. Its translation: CASSLGLGTSPYEQYF.

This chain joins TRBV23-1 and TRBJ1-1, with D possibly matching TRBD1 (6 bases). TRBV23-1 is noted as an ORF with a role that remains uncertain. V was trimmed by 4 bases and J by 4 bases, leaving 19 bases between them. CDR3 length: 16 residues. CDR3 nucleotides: TGCGCCAGCAGTCTCCGGCCAGGGGCTACGGGCACTGAAGCTTTCTTT. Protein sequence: CASSLRPGATGTEAFF.

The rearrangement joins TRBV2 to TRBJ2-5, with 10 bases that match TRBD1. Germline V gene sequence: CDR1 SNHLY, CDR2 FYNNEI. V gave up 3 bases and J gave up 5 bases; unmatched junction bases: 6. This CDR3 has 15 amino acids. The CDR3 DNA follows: TGTGCCAGCAGTGACTTGGGACAGGGGTTGGAGACCCAGTACTTC. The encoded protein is CASSDLGQGLETQYF. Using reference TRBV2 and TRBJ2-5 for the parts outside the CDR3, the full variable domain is EPEVTQTPSHQVTQMGQEVILRCVPISNHLYFYWYRQILGQKVEFLVSFYNNEISEKSEIFDDQFSVERPDGSNFTLKIRSTKLEDSAMYFCASSDLGQGLETQYFGPGTRLLVL.

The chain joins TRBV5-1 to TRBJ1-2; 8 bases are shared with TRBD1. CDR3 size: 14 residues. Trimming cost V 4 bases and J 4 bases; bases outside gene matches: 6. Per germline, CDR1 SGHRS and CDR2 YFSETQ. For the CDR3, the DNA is TGCGCCAGCAGCGCAGGACAGGGAGGCTATGGCTACACCTTC. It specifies CASSAGQGGYGYTF.

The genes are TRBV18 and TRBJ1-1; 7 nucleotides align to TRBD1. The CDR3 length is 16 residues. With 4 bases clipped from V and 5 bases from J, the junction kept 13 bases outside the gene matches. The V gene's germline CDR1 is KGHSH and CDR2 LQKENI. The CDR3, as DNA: TGTGCCAGCTCACTTACATCGACAGGGTATTCTACTGAAGCTTTCTTT. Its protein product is CASSLTSTGYSTEAFF.